This T cell receptor beta chain was identified during a study of blood T cell repertoires in COVID-19. Per germline, CDR1 LGHDT and CDR2 YNNKEL (reference sequence). V lost 4 bases to trimming and J lost 4 bases; unmatched junction nucleotides: 9. CDR3 size: 15 residues. The table came from immunoSEQ multiplex PCR; TCRdb's copy has only in-frame clones and leaves some out. Of some 300,000 clones listed, around 92% were seen once; the top ten hold 1.5% to 2%. The chain has TRBV3-1 (or the pseudogene TRBV3-2) and TRBJ1-1, with 7 bases aligning to TRBD1. This sequence was found in a woman between 25 and 40 years old with COVID-19, enrolled during active disease. The sequencing sample was made of peripheral blood. The CDR3 protein is CASSPYRGSRTEAFF. The DNA for the CDR3 is TGTGCCAGCAGCCCATACAGGGGATCCCGCACTGAAGCTTTCTTT.